The source of this T cell receptor beta chain is a study of T cells in Graves' hyperthyroidism and ophthalmopathy (dated by TCRdb to between 2019 and 2020). Some background on the complete study: Peripheral blood samples were taken at the time of initial diagnosis, prior to any treatment. TCR V-J signatures able to tell the groups apart were searched for in a discovery cohort of 100 or so patients, of whom approximately 40 had Graves' ophthalmopathy and around 57 had stable Graves' hyperthyroidism. An independent validation cohort of under 20 hyperthyroidism patients and over 15 patients who later progressed to ophthalmopathy tested prospective prediction of ophthalmopathy. The approximately 100 discovery patients were randomly split 7:3 into training and test sets. The study also compared thyroid tissue and blood T-cell repertoires from roughly 6 Graves' hyperthyroidism patients. After blood sampling, hyperthyroidism patients were treated with methimazole at a starting dose of 30 mg daily, and ophthalmopathy patients were treated with high-dose intravenous methylprednisolone. The paper reports TCR Vbeta CDR3 sequencing of over 130 peripheral blood samples: approximately 41 ophthalmopathy, some 80 hyperthyroidism and some 17 progressor patients.

The TCR beta CDR3 regions were amplified from the RNA transcripts. The TCR CDR3 was subjected to a first round of RT-PCR using the HTBI primer set and the Qiagen OneStep RT-PCR kit. Libraries were constructed in a second round of multiplex PCR, after which size selection and purification were performed. Sequencing of the libraries was done on an Illumina HiSeq2000 using paired-end 100 bp reads. Per the authors' processing: SOAPnuke was used to process the raw data, removing reads that contained adapters or uncalled bases, had a mean Phred below 15, or lacked an exact match to the constant primer or identifier. COPE v1.2.5 was used to merge high-quality paired reads, and clonotypes were defined as unique nucleotide sequences. Clonotypes were aligned to IMGT TRBV, TRBD and TRBJ reference segments using MiTCR v1.1. Analysis was restricted to V-J combinations with a frequency above 0.0001, which covered roughly 99% of repertoires. A TCS score was defined as the ratio of F50 (clonal expansion) to E x V (chaos), with BLOSUM62-based TCRdist applied between CDR3 peptides within each V-J. Welch's t-statistics and random forest reduced just over 500 V-J features to roughly 13, which were used in a naive Bayes classifier (R e1071). The public reads were reprocessed in TCRdb via fastp at Q25 and MiXCR, keeping in-frame beta chains. Each record represents a unique CDR3 protein, reported with the most common genes and DNA among its rows. These V and J calls rely on TCRdb rather than the paper's analysis. For this sample the table gives 700,000 or so distinct CDR3 sequences, of which roughly 15% were detected only once. Roughly an eighth of the sample belongs to the ten largest clones.

V loses 6 bases at its end and J loses 5 bases; junction bases beyond the gene matches: 15. There are 17 amino acids in the CDR3, from cysteine to phenylalanine inclusive. Only the CDR3 DNA is retained, 51 bases long and in frame from the first base. Per the germline V gene (reference sequence), DFQATT is the CDR1 and SNEGSKA is the CDR2. This clonotype was detected ten times or more. Which antigen it targets is not known. The record has no base qualities; no much larger clone is one base away. The full study reports these points: Most expanded thyroid clonotypes (frequency above 0.001) were also detected in blood, a finding suggesting that blood repertoires may reflect thyroid immune responses. In validation, the model predicted progression to ophthalmopathy with roughly 66% sensitivity and about 73% specificity, a median of around 6.6 months before onset. No statistical method was used to set the sample size in advance, and investigators knew the group allocation. A model built on a 13 V-J signature distinguished ophthalmopathy from stable hyperthyroidism, reaching roughly 88% sensitivity and around 81% specificity in cross-validation and 80%/75% in testing.

In the ophthalmopathy patients, disease was moderately to severely active, with a Clinical Activity Score of 3 or more, a NOSPECS grade of 4 or more, and a duration of less than 3 months. Any patient with an uncontrolled infection, another autoimmune disease, pregnancy or lactation was excluded. Diagnoses relied on clinical symptoms, serum thyroxine and TRAb, thyroid ultrasound and orbital computed tomography. PBMCs were isolated from 7.5 to 10 ml of fresh peripheral blood by Ficoll-Paque density gradient centrifugation. Total RNA was extracted using Trizol reagent, and RNA quality was assessed on an Agilent 2100 Bioanalyzer.

The receptor comes from a woman in her 50s with Graves' ophthalmopathy. Sequencing used blood. In this chain, TRBV20-1 is recombined with TRBJ2-7; 14 junctional bases match TRBD2. The CDR3 here reads CSAGLGLAGGGGHEQYF. The DNA is TGCAGTGCGGGTTTAGGACTAGCGGGAGGAGGGGGCCACGAGCAGTACTTC.